This is a list of T cell receptor beta chains from one sample in a study of early T cells in non-severe SARS-CoV-2 infection. TCRdb passed the 5' RACE reads through MiXCR, listing each CDR3 protein once. The table has around 80,000 distinct CDR3 sequences, about 13% seen once; the top ten hold about 6.1%. The sample taken for sequencing was whole blood. Source of these receptors: an adult who was a healthcare worker with PCR-confirmed SARS-CoV-2 infection or an uninfected control (not recorded which). Each CDR3 is given with its conserved first and last residue. The order of the fields is clone size, J gene, D gene, CDR3 length, V gene, CDR3 protein, CDR3 DNA. A D gene is named only where the DNA matches it firmly. Clone sizes are given selectively: once, few, many, or a class where the clone is expanded.

>-|TRBJ1-4|TRBD1|14|TRBV29-1
CSVVLGGWNEKLFF
TGCAGCGTTGTGCTAGGGGGCTGGAATGAAAAACTGTTTTTT
>many|TRBJ1-3|-|15|TRBV12-3/TRBV12-4
CASSLDPASGNTIYF
TGTGCCAGCAGTTTAGACCCGGCCTCTGGAAACACCATATATTTT
>many|TRBJ2-3|TRBD2|18|TRBV15
CATSRVGSSGTRTDTQYF
TGTGCCACCAGCAGAGTAGGATCTAGCGGGACTAGAACAGATACGCAGTATTTT
>many|TRBJ1-5|-|15|TRBV28
CASTPGTYSNQPQHF
TGTGCCAGTACCCCAGGGACATATAGCAATCAGCCCCAGCATTTT
>-|TRBJ1-6|TRBD1|16|TRBV20-1
CSARERQGARNSPLHF
TGCAGTGCTAGAGAGAGACAGGGGGCGAGAAATTCACCCCTCCACTTT
>-|TRBJ1-2|-|14|TRBV20-1
CSAPSEKQVLRYTF
TGCAGTGCCCCATCCGAAAAACAAGTATTGCGCTACACCTTC
>many|TRBJ2-3|TRBD2|19|TRBV6-1
CASSEETSQRGVPIYTQYF
TGTGCCAGCAGTGAAGAGACTTCCCAGCGGGGGGTCCCTATTTATACGCAGTATTTT
>few|TRBJ2-3|-|14|TRBV24-1
CATRRNRETDTQYF
TGTGCCACCAGGAGAAATAGGGAGACAGATACGCAGTATTTT
>few|TRBJ2-5|-|15|TRBV28
CASSPGYGESETQYF
TGTGCCAGCAGCCCAGGGTATGGGGAGTCAGAGACCCAGTACTTC
>many|TRBJ2-2|-|12|TRBV18
CASSPPGGELFF
TGTGCCAGCTCACCTCCCGGCGGGGAGCTGTTTTTT
>few|TRBJ1-4|TRBD1|15|TRBV7-3
CASSRTGGKNEKLFF
TGTGCCAGCAGCAGAACAGGGGGTAAAAATGAAAAACTGTTTTTT
>-|TRBJ1-5|TRBD1|14|TRBV6-6
CASSSQGAIQPQHF
TGTGCCAGCAGTTCACAGGGGGCCATACAGCCCCAGCATTTT
>many|TRBJ2-3|-|15|TRBV5-4
CASSFGRATTDTQYF
TGTGCCAGCAGCTTCGGCAGGGCTACCACAGATACGCAGTATTTT
>many|TRBJ2-1|TRBD2|12|TRBV6-5
CASTEVGGEQFF
TGTGCCAGCACCGAGGTGGGAGGGGAGCAGTTCTTC
>many|TRBJ2-1|-|12|TRBV2
CASSYRPNEQFF
TGTGCCAGCAGCTACAGACCTAATGAGCAGTTCTTC
>-|TRBJ1-3|TRBD1|15|TRBV6-5
CASSPDRGKGNTIYF
TGTGCCAGCAGTCCGGACAGGGGAAAAGGAAACACCATATATTTT
>many|TRBJ2-1|-|14|TRBV7-2
CASSSAGRSGEQFF
TGTGCCAGCAGCTCTGCGGGACGGTCGGGTGAGCAGTTCTTC
>few|TRBJ1-2|-|14|TRBV29-1
CSVDGAASNYGYTF
TGCAGCGTTGACGGGGCAGCCTCGAACTATGGCTACACCTTC
>-|TRBJ2-7|TRBD1|15|TRBV18
CASSREGTGAYEQYF
TGTGCCAGCTCCCGAGAGGGGACAGGCGCCTACGAGCAGTACTTC
>-|TRBJ2-5|-|16|TRBV4-1
CASSLPLAGDKETQYF
TGCGCCAGCAGCCTCCCTCTAGCTGGGGATAAGGAGACCCAGTACTTC
>-|TRBJ2-1|-|12|TRBV30
CAWSATYNEQFF
TGTGCCTGGAGTGCGACTTACAATGAGCAGTTCTTC
>-|TRBJ2-5|TRBD1|13|TRBV29-1
CSVERDRKETQYF
TGCAGCGTTGAAAGGGACAGGAAAGAGACCCAGTACTTC
>-|TRBJ1-4|-|15|TRBV7-2
CASSSPSFSYGKLFF
TGTGCCAGCAGCTCCCCCAGCTTTTCCTATGGAAAACTGTTTTTT
>-|TRBJ2-3|-|13|TRBV19
CASRPDRTDTQYF
TGTGCCAGTAGACCCGACCGCACAGATACGCAGTATTTT
>-|TRBJ2-1|-|12|TRBV5-1
CASSLGRAPQFF
TGCGCCAGCAGCTTAGGACGAGCGCCTCAGTTCTTC
>many|TRBJ2-3|-|15|TRBV7-2
CASSLTQGRPDTQYF
TGTGCCAGCAGCTTAACGCAGGGAAGGCCAGATACGCAGTATTTT
>-|TRBJ1-2|-|13|TRBV28
CASSLGYIEGYTF
TGTGCCAGCAGTTTAGGCTACATCGAGGGCTACACCTTC
>-|TRBJ2-1|TRBD2|15|TRBV5-1
CASSTLAGDYNEQFF
TGCGCCAGCAGCACCCTAGCGGGAGACTACAATGAGCAGTTCTTC
>many|TRBJ2-7|TRBD1|15|TRBV27
CASSCTTGTVNEQYF
TGTGCCAGCAGTTGTACGACAGGGACGGTAAACGAGCAGTACTTC
>few|TRBJ2-3|-|11|TRBV19
CASIRLDTQYF
TGTGCCAGCATACGTCTTGATACGCAGTATTTT
>few|TRBJ1-1|TRBD1|14|TRBV10-3
CAISEMDRGREAFF
TGTGCCATCAGTGAGATGGACAGGGGAAGAGAAGCTTTCTTT
>many|TRBJ2-7|-|14|TRBV28
CASSLVGGIYEQYF
TGTGCCAGCAGTTTAGTGGGAGGCATCTACGAGCAGTACTTC
>few|TRBJ1-1|-|13|TRBV29-1
CSVARTANTEAFF
TGCAGCGTTGCAAGGACAGCGAACACTGAAGCTTTCTTT
>many|TRBJ2-7|-|13|TRBV3-1
CASSQDWTYEQYF
TGTGCCAGCAGCCAAGATTGGACCTACGAGCAGTACTTC
>-|TRBJ2-1|-|18|TRBV1
CTSRFIGGIPPTINEQFF
TGCACCAGCAGGTTTATAGGAGGGATTCCTCCTACCATAAATGAGCAGTTCTTC
>-|TRBJ1-3|-|17|TRBV27
CASRASISGPSGNTIYF
TGTGCCAGCAGAGCATCGATATCAGGCCCCTCTGGAAACACCATATATTTT
>few|TRBJ1-1|-|11|TRBV29-1
CSVARGSEAFF
TGCAGCGTGGCCAGGGGCTCTGAAGCTTTCTTT
>many|TRBJ2-7|TRBD1|15|TRBV20-1
CSAGGGQGGSYEQYF
TGCAGTGCTGGCGGGGGACAGGGGGGCTCCTACGAGCAGTACTTC
>-|TRBJ1-4|-|15|TRBV28
CASCQDSSTNEKLFF
TGTGCCAGCTGCCAGGACAGCTCAACTAATGAAAAACTGTTTTTT
>many|TRBJ1-2|-|13|TRBV7-9
CASSPEADHGYTF
TGTGCCAGCAGCCCAGAAGCGGACCATGGCTACACCTTC
>-|TRBJ1-2|TRBD1|14|TRBV11-2
CASSPGRQGGGYTF
TGTGCCAGCAGCCCGGGCCGGCAGGGGGGCGGCTACACCTTC
>-|TRBJ2-1|-|15|TRBV3-1
CASSHLAGLYNEQFF
TGTGCCAGCAGCCACCTGGCGGGACTCTACAATGAGCAGTTCTTC
>few|TRBJ2-1|-|13|TRBV7-2
CASSSTTGPEQFF
TGTGCCAGCAGCTCGACTACAGGGCCTGAGCAGTTCTTC
>-|TRBJ2-4|-|13|TRBV7-3
CASSLTGMDIQYF
TGTGCCAGCAGCTTAACTGGGATGGACATTCAGTACTTC
>many|TRBJ2-5|-|13|TRBV14
CASSPARASGQYF
TGTGCCAGCAGCCCCGCAAGGGCGAGTGGCCAGTACTTC
>few|TRBJ2-3|TRBD2|18|TRBV7-2
CASSFRLAGGHNTDTQYF
TGTGCCAGCAGTTTCCGACTAGCGGGGGGGCATAACACAGATACGCAGTATTTT
>few|TRBJ1-3|-|16|TRBV5-5
CASSLRRDMGGNTIYF
TGTGCCAGCAGCTTGCGCCGGGACATGGGAGGAAACACCATATATTTT
>many|TRBJ2-1|TRBD2|16|TRBV4-2
CASSQDETSGYNEQFF
TGTGCCAGCAGCCAAGATGAAACTAGCGGATACAATGAGCAGTTCTTC
>few|TRBJ2-1|-|15|TRBV7-2
CASSPDWSSYNEQFF
TGTGCCAGCAGCCCCGACTGGAGCTCCTACAATGAGCAGTTCTTC
>-|TRBJ1-6|TRBD1|15|TRBV5-1
CASSLAPGGLSPLHF
TGCGCCAGCAGCTTGGCTCCAGGGGGCCTTTCACCCCTCCACTTT
>many|TRBJ2-7|-|14|TRBV5-1
CASSLQDGSYEQYF
TGCGCCAGCAGCTTACAGGACGGTTCCTACGAGCAGTACTTC
>few|TRBJ1-2|TRBD1|13|TRBV3-1
CASSQNRGYGYTF
TGTGCCAGCAGCCAGAACAGGGGCTATGGCTACACCTTC
>-|TRBJ2-7|-|13|TRBV3-1
CASSQPQAYEQYF
TGTGCCAGCAGCCAACCCCAAGCATACGAGCAGTACTTC